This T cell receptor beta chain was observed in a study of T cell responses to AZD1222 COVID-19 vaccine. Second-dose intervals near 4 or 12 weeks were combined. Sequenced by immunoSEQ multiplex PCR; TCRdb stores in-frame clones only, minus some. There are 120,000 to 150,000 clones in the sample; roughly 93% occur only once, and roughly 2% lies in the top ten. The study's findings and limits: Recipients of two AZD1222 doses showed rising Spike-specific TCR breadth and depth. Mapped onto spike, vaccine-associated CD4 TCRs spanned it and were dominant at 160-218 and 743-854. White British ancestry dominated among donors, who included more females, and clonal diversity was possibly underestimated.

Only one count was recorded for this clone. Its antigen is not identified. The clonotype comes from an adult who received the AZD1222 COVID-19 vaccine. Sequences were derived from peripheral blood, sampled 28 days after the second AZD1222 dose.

In nucleotides, the CDR3 is TGCGCCAGCAGCTGGACACAGGGGAGGGGCACTGAAGCTTTCTTT. Protein product: CASSWTQGRGTEAFF. The chain carries TRBV5-1 and TRBJ1-1; 7 nucleotides agree with TRBD1. Looked up from germline, CDR1 is SGHRS and CDR2 is YFSETQ. The V and J ends lost 3 bases and 4 bases, in that order; junction bases with no gene match: 9. The CDR3 contains 15 residues. The full variable domain, completed using reference TRBV5-1 and TRBJ1-1, is KAGVTQTPRYLIKTRGQQVTLSCSPISGHRSVSWYQQTPGQGLQFLFEYFSETQRNKGNFPGRFSGRQFSNSRSEMNVSTLELGDSALYLCASSWTQGRGTEAFFGQGTRLTVV.